This T cell receptor (beta chain) appears in the sequencing data of a study of low-dose radiotherapy and immunotherapy resistance in tumors. The CDR3 is 12 amino acids. V lost 4 bases and J 4 bases, leaving 5 bases between the germline ends. CDR1 is KGHSH, CDR2 LQKENI, per germline. This clonotype occurred many times. TRAV- and TRBV-specific primers, spanning alpha and beta chains, primed first-strand cDNA. Both a constant-region primer and a V-primer adapter served to amplify TCRs across roughly 20 PCR cycles. TCRdb reanalysed the reads using MiXCR and keeps one entry per CDR3 protein. The top ten hold over 4% of the sample, which has some 100,000 distinct CDR3 sequences, roughly 20% seen once. Time point defined: after trial treatment. Described treatment: LDRT plus nivolumab, ipilimumab, low-dose cyclophosphamide and aspirin (RACIN trial).

V gene TRBV18 combines with J gene TRBJ1-5; D is undetermined. The source is a male donor with prostate cancer. Specimen: PBMCs, collected after low-dose radiotherapy plus immunotherapy. CDR3 region: CASSLTNQPQHF. CDR3 nucleotide sequence: TGTGCCAGCTCACTCACTAATCAGCCCCAGCATTTT.